These 21 T cell receptor beta chains originate from one sample sequenced in a study of T cells in Graves' hyperthyroidism and ophthalmopathy. Amplification of TCR beta CDR3 regions used RNA as the template. First-round RT-PCR with HTBI primers amplified the TCR CDR3 region. TCRdb redid the calling of the multiplex PCR reads with MiXCR, one entry per CDR3 protein. The repertoire includes 500,000 to 650,000 distinct CDR3 sequences, 40% to 50% of them detected once, and about 43% sits in the top ten. Sequenced input: peripheral blood or thyroid tissue (not recorded which). Every receptor here comes from an adult woman with Graves' disease, either hyperthyroidism or ophthalmopathy (not recorded which).

This clonotype was seen ten or more times. The rearrangement links TRBV2 to TRBJ2-7; maybe TRBD1 (6 bases). The CDR3 is 16 residues long. Trimming cost V 5 bases and J 3 bases, with 20 bases left between them. Germline V gene data show CDR1 as SNHLY and CDR2 as FYNNEI. The CDR3 sequence: CASSQDSSSTGYEQYF. The DNA of the CDR3 is TGTGCCAGCAGTCAGGACAGCTCATCGACGGGCTACGAGCAGTACTTC.

The sample holds a few counts of this clonotype. The chain carries TRBV12-3 or TRBV12-4 and TRBJ1-6; D uncertain. There are 15 residues in the CDR3. The ends were cut back, 6 bases at V and 5 bases at J, with 14 bases in the middle. CDR3 amino acids: CASSLQRMNNSPLHF. CDR3 in DNA: TGTGCCAGCAGCCTCCAAAGAATGAATAATTCACCCCTCCACTTT.

Many counts were recorded for this clonotype. The V gene is TRBV29-1, the J gene TRBJ2-5; tentatively, D is TRBD1 or TRBD2 (5 bases each). With 6 bases removed from V and 1 base from J, the gap between germline ends came to 12 bases. This CDR3 has 13 residues. Per the germline V gene, CDR1 is SQVTM and CDR2 is ANQGSEA. The CDR3 DNA reads TGCAGCGTGTCCGGGACGGCCCAAGAGACCCAGTACTTC. Its protein product is CSVSGTAQETQYF.

The genes are TRBV5-5 and TRBJ1-6; 9 bases map to TRBD1. V lost 2 bases, J lost 10 bases, and 7 bases stayed unmatched. The CDR3 consists of 15 residues. CDR1 and CDR2 (germline): SGHKS, YYEKEE (reference sequence). The CDR3: CASSFRTGVWSPLHF. The CDR3 DNA reads as TGTGCCAGCAGCTTCCGGACAGGGGTATGGTCACCCCTCCACTTT.

This clonotype was observed at least ten times. The chain joins TRBV4-2 to TRBJ1-1, with TRBD1 identical over 8 bases. The trim removed 1 base at V and 1 base at J, leaving 2 bases unmatched. Looked up from germline, CDR1 is LGHNA and CDR2 is YNFKEQ. The CDR3 runs to 15 residues. CDR3 region: CASSQADRGNTEAFF. Here the CDR3 DNA reads TGTGCCAGCAGCCAAGCCGACAGGGGGAACACTGAAGCTTTCTTT.

The chain links TRBV6-2 or TRBV6-3 to TRBJ2-7; 8 positions match TRBD1. The CDR3 extends over 14 amino acids. Unmatched junction bases numbered 9, after V lost 5 bases and J lost 6 bases. CDR1 MNHEY and CDR2 SVGEGT come from the germline V gene. CDR3 sequence (DNA): TGTGCCAGCAGTCGGACAGGGTTCACCGGCGAGCAGTACTTC. The encoded protein is CASSRTGFTGEQYF.

This clonotype was recorded many times. The V call is TRBV19, the J call TRBJ2-7, with 10 bases lining up with TRBD2. Unmatched junction bases numbered 7, after V lost 5 bases and J lost 3 bases. Germline assignment: CDR1 LNHDA and CDR2 SQIVND (reference sequence). The CDR3 is 15 amino acids. CDR3 loop: CASSVIAGGSYEQYF. CDR3 nucleotides: TGTGCCAGTAGTGTTATAGCGGGAGGTAGCTACGAGCAGTACTTC.

The table lists this clonotype with a few counts. This chain's CDR3 is CASSSRTGNTIYF. The CDR3 DNA reads as TGTGCCAGCAGTTCCCGCACCGGAAACACCATATATTTT. This chain joins TRBV27 and TRBJ1-3; D unresolved. The length of the CDR3 is 13 residues. V lost 4 bases and J lost 4, with 8 bases in between. Germline loops: CDR1 MNHEY, CDR2 SMNVEV (reference sequence).

The rearrangement links TRBV10-3 to TRBJ1-1, with TRBD1 as a possible D gene (5 bases). CDR1 is ENHRY and CDR2 is SYGVKD in the germline V gene. V was clipped by 3 bases and J by 2 bases, with 13 bases between them. CDR3 length equals 15 residues. This CDR3 is CAISESSGGNTEAFF. CDR3 DNA sequence: TGTGCCATCAGTGAATCCTCTGGGGGAAACACTGAAGCTTTCTTT.

This clonotype was counted between two and nine times. The junction shows a germline mismatch at one end, possibly a read error. The chain links TRBV6-1 to TRBJ2-7; D is unresolved. This CDR3 has 14 residues. Germline V gives CDR1 MNHNS, CDR2 SASEGT. The CDR3 nucleotides are TGTGCCAGCAGTTACTCGAGCTCTGCCTACGAGCGGTACTTC. This encodes CASSYSSSAYERYF.

This clonotype was found once. The gene calls are TRBV7-3 and TRBJ2-2, with D unclear. The germline gives CDR1 SGHTA, CDR2 FQGTGA. The CDR3 covers 13 residues. Trimming stripped 6 bases from V and 7 bases from J, with 12 bases between. The CDR3 is CASSASEFGELFF. The CDR3 DNA reads TGTGCCAGCAGTGCGTCGGAGTTCGGGGAGCTGTTTTTT.

The chain combines TRBV15 with TRBJ1-6; the D is unclear. Per germline, CDR1 LNHNV and CDR2 YYDKDF (reference sequence). The CDR3 runs to 14 residues. Trimming left V 5 bases short and J 10 bases short, with 15 bases between. The CDR3 spells CATSQFKGQSPLHF. The CDR3 DNA sequence: TGTGCCACCAGCCAGTTTAAAGGGCAGTCACCCCTCCACTTT.

The sample holds one count of this clonotype. A much more abundant neighbour one base away suggests this may be a read error. The V gene is TRBV19, the J gene TRBJ2-7, with D possibly being TRBD1 (5 bases). Germline V gene data show CDR1 as LNHDA and CDR2 as SQIVND (reference sequence). Trimming took 6 bases from V and 2 from J, leaving 17 bases between them. The CDR3 is 15 residues long. CDR3 nucleotides: TGTGCCAGTAGACAACGACAGTCCCCTCCCTACGAGCAGTACTTC. Residues: CASRQRQSPPYEQYF.

J is TRBJ1-2 and V is TRBV7-9; possible D gene TRBD1, 6 bases. V was pared by 4 bases and J by 7 bases, with 13 bases between. Germline V gene lookup returns CDR1 SEHNR and CDR2 FQNEAQ (reference sequence). The CDR3 consists of 13 residues. CDR3 DNA: TGTGCCAGCAGCTCAGGACAGTACGGTGGCTACACCTTC. Its translation is CASSSGQYGGYTF.

The chain recombines TRBV7-9 with TRBJ1-5, with 12 bases that match TRBD1. V lost 4 bases to trimming and J lost 0 bases; unmatched junction nucleotides: 4. The V gene's germline CDR1 is SEHNR and CDR2 FQNEAQ (reference sequence). The length of the CDR3 is 17 residues. The CDR3 DNA reads TGTGCCAGCAGCTCGGGACAGGGGGCGTATAGCAATCAGCCCCAGCATTTT. Its protein is CASSSGQGAYSNQPQHF. Supplemented by reference TRBV7-9 and TRBJ1-5, the full variable domain reads DTGVSQNPRHKITKRGQNVTFRCDPISEHNRLYWYRQTLGQGPEFLTYFQNEAQLEKSRLLSDRFSAERPKGSFSTLEIQRTEQGDSAMYLCASSSGQGAYSNQPQHFGDGTRLSIL.

V is TRBV12-3 or TRBV12-4 and J is TRBJ1-1; D not certain. V lost 6 bases, J lost 8 bases, and 16 bases lay in between. The CDR3 sequence is 13 residues long. The CDR3 spells CASRPTVSVEAFF. CDR3 DNA: TGTGCCAGCAGACCCACCGTAAGCGTAGAAGCTTTCTTT.

CDR3 DNA sequence: TGTGCCAGCAGCTCCGGCGGCCTTGGGGAAAAACTGTTTTTT. This codes for CASSSGGLGEKLFF. The chain is built from TRBV7-6 and TRBJ1-4; D remains ambiguous. The CDR3 has 14 amino acids. Germline V CDR1 and CDR2: SGHVS, FNYEAQ. Trimming pared 4 bases from V and 8 bases from J, leaving 14 bases between.

The chain uses TRBV5-1 and TRBJ2-7; D may correspond to TRBD1 or TRBD2 (6 bases each). Trimming cost V 0 bases and J 7 bases, with 17 bases left between them. CDR3 length: 15 residues. The germline V gene encodes CDR1 SGHRS and CDR2 YFSETQ. The CDR3, as DNA: TGCGCCAGCAGCTTGGTGGGTCCCAAAGGGGGGGAGCAGTACTTC. Translating it yields CASSLVGPKGGEQYF. The full variable domain, rest sourced from reference TRBV5-1 and TRBJ2-7, is KAGVTQTPRYLIKTRGQQVTLSCSPISGHRSVSWYQQTPGQGLQFLFEYFSETQRNKGNFPGRFSGRQFSNSRSEMNVSTLELGDSALYLCASSLVGPKGGEQYFGPGTRLTVT.

The chain links TRBV20-1 to TRBJ1-4; 9 bases map to TRBD1. V shed 8 bases and J 8 bases; nucleotides not matched to a gene: 9. From germline, CDR1 is DFQATT and CDR2 SNEGSKA (reference sequence). CDR3 length: 13 amino acids. In DNA form, the CDR3 reads TGCAGTCTTAACAGGGGGCGAAGAGAAAAACTGTTTTTT. As protein: CSLNRGRREKLFF.

The chain uses TRBV4-1 and TRBJ2-2, with 11 nucleotides matching TRBD2. The CDR3 is made up of 16 amino acids. The V and J ends lost 4 bases and 4 bases, in that order; junction bases with no gene match: 5. CDR1 and CDR2 (germline): MGHRA, YSYEKL. CDR3 amino acids: CASSPRLAGLTGELFF. CDR3 nucleotide sequence: TGCGCCAGCAGCCCCAGACTAGCGGGGCTCACCGGGGAGCTGTTTTTT.

This clonotype was observed a few times. This sequence joins TRBV25-1 and TRBJ2-5, with TRBD1 as a possible D gene (7 bases). This CDR3 is 14 amino acids long. V shed 8 bases and J shed 4 bases, with 17 bases lying between them. Germline V gives CDR1 MGHDK, CDR2 SYGVNS. CDR3 region: CASEDQGGLETQYF. The CDR3 bases are TGTGCCAGCGAGGACCAGGGGGGCCTAGAGACCCAGTACTTC. Full variable domain (remainder filled in from reference TRBV25-1 and TRBJ2-5): EADIYQTPRYLVIGTGKKITLECSQTMGHDKMYWYQQDPGMELHLIHYSYGVNSTEKGDLSSESTVSRIRTEHFPLTLESARPSHTSQYLCASEDQGGLETQYFGPGTRLLVL.